This passage covers 10 T cell receptor beta chains from one sample sequenced in a study of breast tumors, draining lymph nodes, adjacent tissues. Breast cancer patients provided tissue from their axillary draining lymph nodes. In TCRdb, the multiplex PCR reads were re-called with MiXCR into one record per CDR3 protein. The table lists roughly 100,000 distinct CDR3 sequences, more than 30% of them singletons. Sequences were obtained from axillary lymph node tissue. The source is a female donor with breast cancer. Some clones in this sample may be carry-over from other donors' samples.

This clonotype was detected ten times or more. This chain uses TRBV19 with TRBJ1-5; 12 bases fit TRBD1. The CDR3 spans 15 residues. Germline values: CDR1 LNHDA, CDR2 SQIVND (reference sequence). V lost 6 bases, J lost 6 bases, and 6 bases stayed unmatched. CDR3 coding DNA: TGTGCCAGTAGCGGGACAGGGGGCTTCGGTCAGCCCCAGCATTTT. It is translated as CASSGTGGFGQPQHF.

The chain couples TRBV25-1 to TRBJ1-2; TRBD1 aligns across 7 bases. This CDR3 has 13 amino acids. V dropped 6 bases and J dropped 5; count of bases not matched to a gene: 6. Germline V gene data show CDR1 as MGHDK and CDR2 as SYGVNS. DNA for the CDR3: TGTGCCAGCAGCCTACCGGGACAGTATGGCTACACCTTC. Amino acid sequence: CASSLPGQYGYTF.

The CDR3 loop is CASSSGQGYYGYTF. The CDR3 nucleotides read TGTGCCAGCAGCTCCGGACAGGGTTACTATGGCTACACCTTC. The chain recombines TRBV7-2 with TRBJ1-2; 8 bases fit TRBD1. Germline CDR1 and CDR2: SGHTA and FQGNSA. The CDR3 is 14 residues long. Trimming cost V 4 bases and J 3 bases; bases outside gene matches: 4.

The chain has TRBV7-9 and TRBJ2-2; 14 bases line up with TRBD2. J lost 6 bases, V lost 5 bases, and 2 bases had no gene match. This CDR3 has 15 residues. The germline V gene encodes CDR1 SEHNR and CDR2 FQNEAQ (reference sequence). The CDR3 bases are TGTGCCAGCAGCGAGGGACTAGCGGGAGCCGGGGAGCTGTTTTTT. Protein: CASSEGLAGAGELFF. Full variable domain (missing parts from reference TRBV7-9 and TRBJ2-2): DTGVSQNPRHKITKRGQNVTFRCDPISEHNRLYWYRQTLGQGPEFLTYFQNEAQLEKSRLLSDRFSAERPKGSFSTLEIQRTEQGDSAMYLCASSEGLAGAGELFFGEGSRLTVL.

Note on this clonotype: Its ends do not fully match the called genes, so a read error is possible. V is TRBV4-1 and J is TRBJ2-2, with 8 bases fitting TRBD1. This CDR3 contains 15 residues. Germline CDR1 reads MGHRA; CDR2 reads YSYEKL. The CDR3 DNA follows: TGCGCCAGCAGCCAGACAGGGGCTCGGACCGGGGGGCTGTTTTTT. This translates into CASSQTGARTGGLFF.

Concerning this clonotype itself: One junction end disagrees with the germline gene, perhaps due to a read error. The CDR3 DNA sequence: TGTGCCAGCAGCTCATACCCCGGGACAGGGGTGCATCAGCCCCAGCATTTT. Its translation: CASSSYPGTGVHQPQHF. The genes are TRBV5-1 and TRBJ1-5; TRBD1 matches at 10 bases. CDR1 and CDR2 from the germline V gene are SGHRS and YFSETQ. This CDR3 comprises 17 residues.

With respect to this clonotype: A much larger clone lies one base from this, so it may be a read error. This chain connects TRBV13 to TRBJ1-2; D remains unclear. There are 15 residues in the CDR3. Trimming left V 2 bases short and J 6 bases short, with 16 bases between. Per germline, CDR1 PRHDT and CDR2 FYEKMQ (reference sequence). In DNA, the CDR3 is TGTGCCAGCAGCTTACTGGTTGAAGAAACAGATGGCTACACCTTC. It translates to CASSLLVEETDGYTF. The variable domain in full, with the rest retrieved from reference TRBV13 and TRBJ1-2, is AAGVIQSPRHLIKEKRETATLKCYPIPRHDTVYWYQQGPGQDPQFLISFYEKMQSDKGSIPDRFSAQQFSDYHSELNMSSLELGDSALYFCASSLLVEETDGYTFGSGTRLTVV.

V usage is TRBV5-4 and J usage is TRBJ1-1; the D is unclear. CDR3 length: 13 amino acids. CDR1 is SGHNT and CDR2 is YYREEE in the germline V gene (reference sequence). The V end lost 1 base, the J end lost 0 bases, and 4 bases lay between the germline ends. As DNA, the CDR3 is TGTGCCAGCAGCTTGTGGTTGAACACTGAAGCTTTCTTT. Amino acid sequence: CASSLWLNTEAFF.

The J gene is TRBJ2-1, the V gene TRBV25-1; D may be TRBD1 or TRBD2 (5 bases each). CDR3 length: 14 amino acids. Germline V lookup: CDR1 MGHDK, CDR2 SYGVNS. Trimming took 4 bases from V and 10 from J, leaving 17 bases between them. Here the CDR3 DNA reads TGTGCCAGCAGTGTTGCGGGTGTAAGGGACGAGCAGTTCTTC. The encoded protein is CASSVAGVRDEQFF.

The V gene is TRBV15, the J gene TRBJ1-6; 7 bases line up with TRBD1. This CDR3 is built from 14 residues. Germline V CDR1 and CDR2: LNHNV, YYDKDF (reference sequence). The V segment lost 4 bases and the J segment 14 bases; nucleotides outside the gene matches: 11. CDR3 sequence reads: CATSTRQGGRALHF. CDR3 DNA: TGTGCCACCAGCACCAGACAGGGCGGTCGAGCCCTCCACTTT.